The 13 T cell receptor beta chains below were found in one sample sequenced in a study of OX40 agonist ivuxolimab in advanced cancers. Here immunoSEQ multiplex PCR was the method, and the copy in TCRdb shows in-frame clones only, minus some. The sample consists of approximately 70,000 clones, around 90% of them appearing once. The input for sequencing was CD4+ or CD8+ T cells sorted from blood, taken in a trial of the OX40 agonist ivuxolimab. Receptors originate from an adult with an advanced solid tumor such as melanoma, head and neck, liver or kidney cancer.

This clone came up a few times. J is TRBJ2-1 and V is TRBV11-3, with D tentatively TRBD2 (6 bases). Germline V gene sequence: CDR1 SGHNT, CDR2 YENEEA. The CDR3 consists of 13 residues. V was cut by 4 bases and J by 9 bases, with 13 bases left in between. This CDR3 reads CASSYGRGTEQFF. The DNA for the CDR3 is TGTGCCAGCAGCTACGGGAGAGGCACTGAGCAGTTCTTC.

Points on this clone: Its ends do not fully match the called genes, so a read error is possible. CDR3 region: CAISDEGAAELSF. CDR3 sequence (DNA): TGTGCCATCAGTGATGAGGGGGCGGCGGAACTGAGCTTT. This chain connects TRBV10-3 to TRBJ1-5; 7 bases are a match to TRBD1. CDR1 and CDR2 from the germline V gene are ENHRY and SYGVKD. The CDR3 is made up of 13 amino acids.

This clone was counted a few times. The CDR3 reads CAWSEPNTEAFF. The CDR3 DNA follows: TGTGCCTGGAGTGAACCTAACACTGAAGCTTTCTTT. The V call is TRBV30, the J call TRBJ1-1; D is unclear. The CDR3 is 12 amino acids. Trimming took off 1 base at V and 2 bases at J, with 5 bases between the two ends. Germline loops: CDR1 GTSNPN, CDR2 SVGIG (reference sequence).

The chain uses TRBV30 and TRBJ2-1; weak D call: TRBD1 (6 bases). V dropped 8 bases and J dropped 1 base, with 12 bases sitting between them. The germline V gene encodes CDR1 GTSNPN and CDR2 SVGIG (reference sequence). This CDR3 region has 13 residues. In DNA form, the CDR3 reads TGTGCCGCCAACAGGGTATCCTACAATGAGCAGTTCTTC. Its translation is CAANRVSYNEQFF.

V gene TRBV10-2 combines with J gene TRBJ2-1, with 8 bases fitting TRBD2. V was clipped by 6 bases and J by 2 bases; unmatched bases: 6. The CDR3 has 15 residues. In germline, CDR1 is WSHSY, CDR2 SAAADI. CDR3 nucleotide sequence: TGCGCCAGCAGAAGGAGCGGGAGCCCCTACAATGAGCAGTTCTTC. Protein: CASRRSGSPYNEQFF.

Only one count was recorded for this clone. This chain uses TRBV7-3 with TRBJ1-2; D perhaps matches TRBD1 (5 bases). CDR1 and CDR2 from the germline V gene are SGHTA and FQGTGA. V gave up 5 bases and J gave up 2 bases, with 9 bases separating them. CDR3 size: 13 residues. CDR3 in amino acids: CASSEGPNYGYTF. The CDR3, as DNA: TGTGCCAGCAGCGAGGGACCGAACTATGGCTACACCTTC.

The CDR3 sequence: CASSPSSGNTIYF. The DNA for the CDR3 is TGTGCCAGCAGCCCGTCCTCTGGAAACACCATATATTTT. V and J are TRBV7-3 and TRBJ1-3; D is ambiguous. This CDR3 has 13 residues. V was pared by 5 bases and J by 0 bases, with 5 bases between. Germline V gene lookup returns CDR1 SGHTA and CDR2 FQGTGA.

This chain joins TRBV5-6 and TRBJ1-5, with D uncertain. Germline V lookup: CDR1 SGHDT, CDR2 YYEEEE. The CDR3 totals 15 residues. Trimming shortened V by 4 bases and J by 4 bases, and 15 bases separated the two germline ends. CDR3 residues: CASSTMTDQNQPQHF. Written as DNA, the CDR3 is TGTGCCAGCAGCACGATGACTGATCAAAATCAGCCCCAGCATTTT.

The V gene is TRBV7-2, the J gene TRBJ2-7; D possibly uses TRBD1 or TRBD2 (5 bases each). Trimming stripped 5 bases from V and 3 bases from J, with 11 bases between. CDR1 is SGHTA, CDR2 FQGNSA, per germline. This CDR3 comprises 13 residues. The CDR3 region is CASSRDGNYEQYF. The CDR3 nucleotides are TGTGCCAGCAGCCGGGACGGGAACTACGAGCAGTACTTC.

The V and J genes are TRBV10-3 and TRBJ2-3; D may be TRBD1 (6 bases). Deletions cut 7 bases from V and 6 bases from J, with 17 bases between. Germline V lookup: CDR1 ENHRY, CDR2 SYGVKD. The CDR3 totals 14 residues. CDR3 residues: CAITPGHPTDTQYF. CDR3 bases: TGTGCCATCACCCCGGGACACCCTACCGATACGCAGTATTTT.

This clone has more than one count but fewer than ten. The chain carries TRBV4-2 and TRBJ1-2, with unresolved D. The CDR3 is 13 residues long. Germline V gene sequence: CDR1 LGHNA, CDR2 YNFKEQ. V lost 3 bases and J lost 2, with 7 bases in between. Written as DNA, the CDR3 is TGTGCCAGCAGCCACGGACGCAACTATGGCTACACCTTC. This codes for CASSHGRNYGYTF.

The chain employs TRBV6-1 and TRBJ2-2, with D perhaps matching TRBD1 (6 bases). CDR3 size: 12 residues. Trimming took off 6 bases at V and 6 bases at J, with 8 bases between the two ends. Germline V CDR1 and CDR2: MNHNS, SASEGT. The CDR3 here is CASRAGAGELFF. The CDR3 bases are TGTGCCAGCAGGGCAGGGGCCGGGGAGCTGTTTTTT.

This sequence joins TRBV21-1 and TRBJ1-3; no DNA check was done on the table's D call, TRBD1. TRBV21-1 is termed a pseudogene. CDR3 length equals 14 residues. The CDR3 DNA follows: TGTGCCAGCAGCAGAGGTGGACAGAGAAACACCATATATTTT. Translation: CASSRGGQRNTIYF.